Reported below is one TCR beta chain. The sample belongs to a study of T-cell reconstitution after alpha-beta-depleted transplantation in children. Library preparation (for TCRbeta) was performed with unique molecular identifiers. TCRdb reprocessed the PCR reads with MiXCR, giving one entry per CDR3 protein. In the table there are around 500,000 distinct CDR3 sequences, around 12% of which are singletons. This sample comprised PBMCs from the stem cell graft donor, obtained from the stem cell graft. This receptor was taken from a human donor who donated a stem cell graft to a child with combined immunodeficiency.

The DNA for the CDR3 is TGTGCCAGCAGCTTAGTAGGGCAGGCCATAACCTACAATGAGCAGTTCTTC. It translates to CASSLVGQAITYNEQFF. This chain links TRBV7-8 with TRBJ2-1; no firm D call. The CDR3 length is 17 residues. V dropped 1 base and J dropped 2 bases, with 15 bases sitting between them. CDR1 and CDR2 from the germline V gene are SGHVS and FQNEAQ.